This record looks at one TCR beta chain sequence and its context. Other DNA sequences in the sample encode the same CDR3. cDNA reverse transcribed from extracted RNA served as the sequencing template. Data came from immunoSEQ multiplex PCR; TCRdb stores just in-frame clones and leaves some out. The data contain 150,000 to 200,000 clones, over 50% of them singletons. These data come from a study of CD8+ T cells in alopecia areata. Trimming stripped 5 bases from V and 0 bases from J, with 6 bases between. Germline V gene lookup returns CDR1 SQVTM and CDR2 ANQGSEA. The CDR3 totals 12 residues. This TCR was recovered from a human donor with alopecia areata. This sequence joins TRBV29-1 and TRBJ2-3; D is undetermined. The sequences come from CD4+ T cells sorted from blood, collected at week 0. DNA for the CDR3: TGCAGCGTTACACCTAGCACAGATACGCAGTATTTT. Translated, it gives CSVTPSTDTQYF.